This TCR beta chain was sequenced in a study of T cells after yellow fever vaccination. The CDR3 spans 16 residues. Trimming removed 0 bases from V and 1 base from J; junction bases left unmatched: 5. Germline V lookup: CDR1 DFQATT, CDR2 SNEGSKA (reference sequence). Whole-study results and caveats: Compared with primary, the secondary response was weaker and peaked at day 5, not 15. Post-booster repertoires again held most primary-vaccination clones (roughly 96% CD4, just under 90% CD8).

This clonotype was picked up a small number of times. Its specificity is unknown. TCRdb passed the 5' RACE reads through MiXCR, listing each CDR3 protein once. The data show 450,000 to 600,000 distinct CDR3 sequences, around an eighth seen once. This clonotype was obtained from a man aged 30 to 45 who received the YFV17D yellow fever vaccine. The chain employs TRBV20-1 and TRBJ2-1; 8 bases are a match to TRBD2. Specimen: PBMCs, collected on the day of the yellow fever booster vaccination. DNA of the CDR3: TGCAGTGCTAGAGAAATAGCGGGACCTTCCTACAATGAGCAGTTCTTC. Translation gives CSAREIAGPSYNEQFF.